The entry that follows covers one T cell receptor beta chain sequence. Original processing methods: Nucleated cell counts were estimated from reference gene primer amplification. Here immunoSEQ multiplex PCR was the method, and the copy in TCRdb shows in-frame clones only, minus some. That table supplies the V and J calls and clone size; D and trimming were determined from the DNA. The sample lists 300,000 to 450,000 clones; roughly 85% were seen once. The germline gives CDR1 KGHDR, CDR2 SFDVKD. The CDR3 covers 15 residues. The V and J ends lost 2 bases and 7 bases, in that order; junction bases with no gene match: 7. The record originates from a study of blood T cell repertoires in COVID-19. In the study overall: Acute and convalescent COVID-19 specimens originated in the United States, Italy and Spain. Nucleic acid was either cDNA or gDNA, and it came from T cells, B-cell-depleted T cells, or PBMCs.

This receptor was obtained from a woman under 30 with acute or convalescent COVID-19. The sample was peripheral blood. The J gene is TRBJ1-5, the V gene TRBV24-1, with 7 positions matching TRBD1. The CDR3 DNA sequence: TGTGCCACCAGTGATTCGGTTTCAGGGGGACAGCCCCAGCATTTT. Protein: CATSDSVSGGQPQHF.